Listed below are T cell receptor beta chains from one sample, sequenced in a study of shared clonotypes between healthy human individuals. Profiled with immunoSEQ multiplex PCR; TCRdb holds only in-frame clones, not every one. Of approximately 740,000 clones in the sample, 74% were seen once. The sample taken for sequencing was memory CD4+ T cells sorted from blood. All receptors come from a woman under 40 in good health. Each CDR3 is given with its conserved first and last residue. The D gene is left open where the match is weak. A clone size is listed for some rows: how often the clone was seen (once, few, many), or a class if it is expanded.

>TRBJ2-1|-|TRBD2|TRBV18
TGTGCCAGCTCACCACGGACTAGCGGGAACTACAATGAGCAGTTCTTC
CASSPRTSGNYNEQFF
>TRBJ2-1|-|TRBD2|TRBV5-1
TGCGCCAGCAAGACTAGCTTAAGCTCCTACAATGAGCGGTTCTTC
CASKTSLSSYNERFF
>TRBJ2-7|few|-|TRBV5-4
TGTGCCAGCACCAAGAATGTTGGGAGCTACGAGCAGTACTTC
CASTKNVGSYEQYF
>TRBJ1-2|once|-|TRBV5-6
TGTGCCAGCAGCTTGGCCGGAAAGGGCCGAGCTAACTATGGCTACACCTTC
CASSLAGKGRANYGYTF
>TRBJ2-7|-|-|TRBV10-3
TGTGCTATCAGTAGCGATCCAACCTACGAGCAGTACTTC
CAISSDPTYEQYF
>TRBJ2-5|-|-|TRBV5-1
TGCGCCAGCAGCTCGGGTTTGGCCCAAGAGACCCAGTACTTC
CASSSGLAQETQYF
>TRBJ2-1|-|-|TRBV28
TGTGCCAGCAGTTCAGAGGGAAGCTCCTACAATGAGCAGTTCTTC
CASSSEGSSYNEQFF
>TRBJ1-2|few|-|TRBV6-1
TGTGCCACCCAACGACTGAGTTATGGCTACACCTTC
CATQRLSYGYTF
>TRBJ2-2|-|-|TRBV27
TGTGCCAGCAGTTTATACAAGGGGACGGTCCCCGGGGAGCTGTTTTTT
CASSLYKGTVPGELFF
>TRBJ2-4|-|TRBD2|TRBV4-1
TGCGCCAGCAGCCCTCGAGTGGGTAGCGGGAGGGAAAACATTCAGTACTTC
CASSPRVGSGRENIQYF
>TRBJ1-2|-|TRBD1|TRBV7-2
TGTGCCAGCCCATCACAGGGGGCGAGAGGCTACACCTTC
CASPSQGARGYTF
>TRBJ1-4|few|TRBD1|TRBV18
TGTGCCAGCTCACTCGACAGGGCAGTGGAGAGTGGAGATGAAAAACTGTTTTTT
CASSLDRAVESGDEKLFF
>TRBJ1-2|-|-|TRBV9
TGTGCCAGCAGCCCTGTCACCTATGGCTACACCTTC
CASSPVTYGYTF
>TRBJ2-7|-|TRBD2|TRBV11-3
TGTGCCAGCAGCTCCCAAGCGGGACCTATCTACGAGCAGTACTTC
CASSSQAGPIYEQYF
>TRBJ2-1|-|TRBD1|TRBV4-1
TGCGCCAGCAGCACCGGGACAGGTGAGGCCTACAATGAGCAGTTCTTC
CASSTGTGEAYNEQFF
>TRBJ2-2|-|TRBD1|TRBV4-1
TGCGCCAGCGGCAGGGGGCGAGACACCGGGGAGCTGTTTTTT
CASGRGRDTGELFF
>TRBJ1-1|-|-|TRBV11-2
TGTGCCAGCAGCTTCGTCCTGGGGGAGGGCATCTCTGAAGCTTTCTTT
CASSFVLGEGISEAFF
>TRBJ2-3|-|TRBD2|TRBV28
TGTGCCAGCCTAGCGGGATTGCAGGCAGATACGCAGTATTTT
CASLAGLQADTQYF
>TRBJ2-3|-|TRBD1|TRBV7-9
TGTGCCAGCAGCTCCGGGACAGGCGGTACGCAGTATTTT
CASSSGTGGTQYF
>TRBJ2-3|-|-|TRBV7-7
TGTGCCAGCAGCCGTATCGGAGACACAGATACGCAGTATTTT
CASSRIGDTDTQYF
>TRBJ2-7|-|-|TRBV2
TGTGCCAGCAGTGAATATCAGGGAATAGACGAGCAGTACTTC
CASSEYQGIDEQYF
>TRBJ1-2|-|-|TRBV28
TGTGCCAGCGGCGTAGGGGGGAACTATGGCTACATCTTC
CASGVGGNYGYIF
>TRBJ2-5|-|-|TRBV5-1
TGCGCCAGCAGCTTTTGGGGACCCCAAGAGACCCAGTACTTC
CASSFWGPQETQYF
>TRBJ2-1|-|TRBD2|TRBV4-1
TGCGCCAGCAGCCAAATACTAGCGGGAGGGCCCGTGGGCGATGAGCAGTTCTTC
CASSQILAGGPVGDEQFF
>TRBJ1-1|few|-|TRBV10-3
TGTGCCATCAGTGACCAGAGCGGGAACACTGAAGCTTTCTTT
CAISDQSGNTEAFF
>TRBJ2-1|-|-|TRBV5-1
TGCGCCAGCAGCCCGCCACTACCGGAGCCCTACAATGAGCAGTTCTTC
CASSPPLPEPYNEQFF
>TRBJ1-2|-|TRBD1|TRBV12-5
TGTGCTAGTGGTTTAATCACCGGGACAGATTATGGCTACACCTTC
CASGLITGTDYGYTF
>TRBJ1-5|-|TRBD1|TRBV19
TGTGCCAGTAGTGTCGCAACCGGGACAGGGGGAGTACAGCCCCAGCATTTT
CASSVATGTGGVQPQHF
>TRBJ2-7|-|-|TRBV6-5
TGTGCCAGCAGTTACTCTCGGCAGGTCTACGAGCAGTACTTC
CASSYSRQVYEQYF
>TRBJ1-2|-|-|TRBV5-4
TGTGCCAGCAGCTTGGGGGGTAAATATGGCTACACCTTC
CASSLGGKYGYTF
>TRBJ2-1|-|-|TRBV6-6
TGTGCCAGCAGTTCCCTCCTTAGTAATGAGCAGTTCTTC
CASSSLLSNEQFF
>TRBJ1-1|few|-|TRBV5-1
TGCGCCAGCAGCTCAGATGGGATGTCTCGGGCTGAAGCTTTCTTT
CASSSDGMSRAEAFF
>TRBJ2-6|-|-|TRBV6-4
TGTGCCGGGGATGGTTGGTCGGGGACGGGGGCCAACGTCCTGACTTTC
CAGDGWSGTGANVLTF
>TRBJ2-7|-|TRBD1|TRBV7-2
TGTGCCAGCAGCCCGACGACAGGGCCTATCGAGCAGTACTTC
CASSPTTGPIEQYF
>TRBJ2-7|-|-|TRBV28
TGTGCCAGCAGTTTATGGTCCGGGGCGAAGCGGGAGCAGTACTTC
CASSLWSGAKREQYF
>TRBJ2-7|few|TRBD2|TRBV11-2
TGTGCCAGCAGCCCGAAGATTGACGGGAGGCGCTACGAGCAGTACTTC
CASSPKIDGRRYEQYF
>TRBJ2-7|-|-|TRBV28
TGTGCCAGCAGCTCAACCGGATCATCCTACGAGCAGTACTTC
CASSSTGSSYEQYF
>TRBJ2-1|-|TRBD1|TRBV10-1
TGCGCCAGCAGTGATGTACAGGGGGCGAAGAATGAGCAGTTCTTC
CASSDVQGAKNEQFF
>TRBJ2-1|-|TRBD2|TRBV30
TGTGCCTGGAGTGTATCAGTACTGGGTCTAGCGGGAGGATTCTTC
CAWSVSVLGLAGGFF
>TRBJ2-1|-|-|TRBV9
TGTGCCAGCAGCTACGTCGACTACAATGAGCAGTTCTTC
CASSYVDYNEQFF
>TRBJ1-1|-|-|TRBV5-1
TGCGCCAGCAGCGCACAGGGTATCACTGAAGCTTTCTTT
CASSAQGITEAFF
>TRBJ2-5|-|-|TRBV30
TGTGCCTGGAGTGAAGGGATAGAGACCCAGTACTTC
CAWSEGIETQYF
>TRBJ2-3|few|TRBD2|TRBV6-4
TGTGCCAGCAGTGACTCGGCAGGAGCGGGAGGAACAGATACGCAGTATTTT
CASSDSAGAGGTDTQYF
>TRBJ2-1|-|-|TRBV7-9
TGTGCCAGCAGCTTAGCGGGGGCGGGTGCGTACAATGAGCAGTTCTTC
CASSLAGAGAYNEQFF
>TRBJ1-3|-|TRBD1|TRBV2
TGTGCCAGCAGTGAAGGATGGACAGGAGCTGGAAACACCATATATTTT
CASSEGWTGAGNTIYF
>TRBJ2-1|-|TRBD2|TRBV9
TGTGCCAGCAGCGTAGCTACGGTGGTAAGGGCGGGAGGGCCCGTTGAGCAGTTCTTC
CASSVATVVRAGGPVEQFF